This T cell receptor beta chain comes out of a study of T cells in Graves' hyperthyroidism and ophthalmopathy. Criteria for exclusion of patients were uncontrolled infection, other autoimmune disease, pregnancy or lactation. CDR1 is SQVTM, CDR2 ANQGSEA, per germline. The CDR3 runs to 12 residues. RNA transcripts provided the source from which TCR beta CDR3 regions were amplified. An initial round of RT-PCR targeting the TCR CDR3 relied on the HTBI primer set. TCRdb recomputed calls from the multiplex PCR reads with MiXCR, one row per CDR3 protein. Of about 840,000 distinct CDR3 sequences in the sample, about two fifths were seen once.

The sample comprised blood. The TCR sequence derives from a man aged 18 to 29 with Graves' hyperthyroidism. This chain links TRBV29-1 with TRBJ1-1, with TRBD1 as a possible D gene (5 bases). The CDR3 sequence: CSARGDGTEAFF. In DNA form, the CDR3 reads TGCAGTGCTAGAGGGGACGGCACTGAAGCTTTCTTT.